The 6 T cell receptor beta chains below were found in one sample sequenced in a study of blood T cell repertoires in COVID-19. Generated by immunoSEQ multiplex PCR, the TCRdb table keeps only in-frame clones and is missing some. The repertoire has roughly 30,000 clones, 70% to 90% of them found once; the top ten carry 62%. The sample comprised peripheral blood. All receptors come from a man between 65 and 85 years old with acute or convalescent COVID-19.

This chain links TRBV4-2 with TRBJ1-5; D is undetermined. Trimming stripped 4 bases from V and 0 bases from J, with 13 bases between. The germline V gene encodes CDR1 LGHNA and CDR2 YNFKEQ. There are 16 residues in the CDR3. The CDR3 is CASSRGGTVSNQPQHF. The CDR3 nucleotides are TGTGCCAGCAGCCGGGGAGGAACAGTTAGCAATCAGCCCCAGCATTTT.

The CDR3 sequence: CASSPRAGNYGYTF. DNA of the CDR3: TGTGCCAGCTCACCAAGGGCAGGGAACTATGGCTACACCTTC. The chain uses TRBV18 and TRBJ1-2, with D possibly TRBD1 on 5 matching bases. Looked up from germline, CDR1 is KGHSH and CDR2 is LQKENI. The CDR3 length is 14 residues. Trimming stripped 2 bases from V and 2 bases from J, with 9 bases between.

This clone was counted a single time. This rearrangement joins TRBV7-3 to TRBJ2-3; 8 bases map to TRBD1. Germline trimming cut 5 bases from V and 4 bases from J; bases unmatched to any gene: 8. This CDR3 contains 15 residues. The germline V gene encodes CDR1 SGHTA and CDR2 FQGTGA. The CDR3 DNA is TGTGCCAGCAGCCCAGGAGGACAGGGCCCAGATACGCAGTATTTT. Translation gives CASSPGGQGPDTQYF. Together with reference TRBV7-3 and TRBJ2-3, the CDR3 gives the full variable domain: GAGVSQTPSNKVTEKGKYVELRCDPISGHTALYWYRQSLGQGPEFLIYFQGTGAADDSGLPNDRFFAVRPEGSVSTLKIQRTERGDSAVYLCASSPGGQGPDTQYFGPGTRLTVL.

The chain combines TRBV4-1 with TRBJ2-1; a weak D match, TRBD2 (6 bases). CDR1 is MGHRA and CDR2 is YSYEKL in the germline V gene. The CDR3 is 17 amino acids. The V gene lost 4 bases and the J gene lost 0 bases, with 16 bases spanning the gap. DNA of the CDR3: TGCGCCAGCAGCCCACCAACGAAGACTAGCTCCTACAATGAGCAGTTCTTC. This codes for CASSPPTKTSSYNEQFF.

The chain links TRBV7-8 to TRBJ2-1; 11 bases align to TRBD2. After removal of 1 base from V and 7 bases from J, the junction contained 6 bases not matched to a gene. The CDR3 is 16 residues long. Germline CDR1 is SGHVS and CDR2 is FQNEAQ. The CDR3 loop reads CASSLDRLAGLNEQFF. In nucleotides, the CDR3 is TGTGCCAGCAGCTTAGACCGACTAGCGGGGTTAAATGAGCAGTTCTTC.

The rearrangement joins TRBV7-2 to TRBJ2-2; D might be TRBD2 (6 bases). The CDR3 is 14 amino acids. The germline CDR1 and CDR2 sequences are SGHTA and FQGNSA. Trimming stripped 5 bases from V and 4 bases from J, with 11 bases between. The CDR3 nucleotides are TGTGCCAGCAGCAAGGCGGGGATCACCGGGGAGCTGTTTTTT. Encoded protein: CASSKAGITGELFF.